One and the same sample provided the 15 T cell receptor beta chains below, sequenced in a study of post-analysis software for immune sequencing data. Study-wide results and caveats: Controls had lower frequencies than patients of four or five TRBV segments, which included TRBV5-6, TRBV5-1 and TRBV20-1.

These receptors have no identified antigens. Carried by the TCR beta cDNA libraries were unique molecular identifiers. TCRdb passed the PCR reads through MiXCR, listing each CDR3 protein once. The sample yields about 200,000 distinct CDR3 sequences, around 30% seen once. The sequencing sample was made of blood. These receptors came from a girl aged 2 to 17 with multiple sclerosis.

The table lists this clonotype with a few counts. The chain couples TRBV20-1 to TRBJ1-5; 7 bases line up with TRBD1. Germline V lookup: CDR1 DFQATT, CDR2 SNEGSKA (reference sequence). The trim removed 3 bases at V and 5 bases at J, leaving 4 bases unmatched. The CDR3 extends over 13 amino acids. DNA for the CDR3: TGCAGTGCTAGGGAGGGGGCGGATCAGCCCCAGCATTTT. Protein product: CSAREGADQPQHF.

There are many counts of this clonotype. The genes are TRBV6-6 and TRBJ1-2; 8 bases line up with TRBD1. CDR1 is MNHNY, CDR2 SVGAGI, per germline (reference sequence). Germline trimming cut 4 bases from V and 7 bases from J; bases unmatched to any gene: 8. The CDR3 loop spans 14 amino acids. The CDR3 nucleotides are TGTGCCAGCAGTTCGCGCAGGGGGCTAACTGGCTACACCTTC. Translated: CASSSRRGLTGYTF.

In its sample, this clonotype was seen a few times. This chain uses TRBV15 with TRBJ2-2, with 9 bases that match TRBD2. This CDR3 is 18 amino acids long. J gave up 9 bases and V 0 bases, and 14 bases lay outside the gene matches. Germline CDR1 and CDR2: LNHNV and YYDKDF (reference sequence). CDR3 sequence reads: CATSRDKAGGPIGRELFF. As DNA, the CDR3 is TGTGCCACCAGCAGAGATAAGGCGGGAGGGCCTATAGGAAGGGAGCTGTTTTTT.

This clonotype was observed many times. J is TRBJ1-4 and V is TRBV29-1; maybe TRBD1 (6 bases). The ends were cut back, 7 bases at V and 5 bases at J, with 14 bases in the middle. This CDR3 has 13 residues. Germline V gene data show CDR1 as SQVTM and CDR2 as ANQGSEA. The chain's CDR3 is CSASGQTNEKLFF. The CDR3 DNA reads as TGCAGCGCTTCGGGACAAACAAATGAAAAACTGTTTTTT.

There are many counts of this clonotype. This sequence joins TRBV29-1 and TRBJ2-1; 9 bases align to TRBD1. CDR1 SQVTM and CDR2 ANQGSEA come from the germline V gene. The CDR3 is 14 residues long. The V and J ends lost 3 bases and 3 bases, in that order; junction bases with no gene match: 3. Here the CDR3 DNA reads TGCAGCGTTGACCGGGACAGGGACTACAATGAGCAGTTCTTC. Translated, it gives CSVDRDRDYNEQFF.

This clonotype was detected a few times. This sequence joins TRBV5-1 and TRBJ1-1, with D possibly being TRBD1 (6 bases). The length of the CDR3 is 15 residues. Germline CDR1 SGHRS, CDR2 YFSETQ. Between the trimmed V and J ends, which lost 4 bases and 0 bases, there was a span of 13 bases. Here the CDR3 DNA reads TGCGCCAGCAGCCCTTCGACAGGAGTGAACACTGAAGCTTTCTTT. Translating gives CASSPSTGVNTEAFF.

This clonotype has more than one count but fewer than ten. V and J are TRBV20-1 and TRBJ1-1, with 11 bases that match TRBD1. In germline, CDR1 is DFQATT, CDR2 SNEGSKA (reference sequence). V trimming: 0 bases; J trimming: 4 bases; junction bases outside the gene matches: 1. The CDR3 covers 14 residues. The CDR3 nucleotides read TGCAGTGCTAGAGAGGGGACAGGGGGCACTGAAGCTTTCTTT. This sequence encodes CSAREGTGGTEAFF.

Notes on this clonotype: One base away lies a much larger clone, so this may be a sequencing read error. V and J are TRBV12-3 or TRBV12-4 and TRBJ2-7; 7 positions match TRBD1. Trimming cost V 6 bases and J 3 bases; bases outside gene matches: 8. This CDR3 region has 14 residues. CDR3 protein: CASRFVRGLYEQYF. CDR3 bases: TGTGCCAGCAGGTTTGTAAGGGGGCTCTACGAGCAGTACTTC.

The rearrangement joins TRBV20-1 to TRBJ2-7; 8 bases agree with TRBD1. This CDR3 has 13 residues. Germline-derived CDR1 and CDR2 are DFQATT and SNEGSKA (reference sequence). CDR3 sequence: CRGLTGARGEQYF. CDR3 sequence (DNA): TGCAGGGGTCTGACAGGGGCCCGGGGTGAGCAGTACTTC.

This clonotype was seen many times. V usage is TRBV20-1 and J usage is TRBJ1-1; TRBD1 aligns across 8 bases. V gave up 2 bases and J gave up 3 bases; unmatched junction bases: 5. Germline V gene lookup returns CDR1 DFQATT and CDR2 SNEGSKA (reference sequence). This CDR3 region has 14 residues. The CDR3 is CSARRAGGYTEAFF. The CDR3 nucleotides are TGCAGTGCTAGACGGGCAGGGGGCTACACTGAAGCTTTCTTT.

J is TRBJ1-5 and V is TRBV12-3 or TRBV12-4; TRBD1 aligns across 8 bases. This CDR3 spans 14 amino acids. Trimming removed 2 bases from V and 5 bases from J; junction bases left unmatched: 2. The CDR3 DNA is TGTGCCAGCAGTTTAAGACAGGGGCATCAGCCCCAGCATTTT. Its translation: CASSLRQGHQPQHF.

The chain has TRBV28 and TRBJ2-7; the D gene is possibly TRBD1 (6 bases). Trimming cost V 6 bases and J 6 bases, with 21 bases left between them. The germline CDR1 and CDR2 sequences are MDHEN and SYDVKM. This CDR3 region has 15 residues. CDR3 nucleotide sequence: TGTGCCAGCAGCTACCGCGGACAGCCGTCCGTCGAGCAGTACTTC. It codes for CASSYRGQPSVEQYF.

The chain uses TRBV6-6 and TRBJ2-4; TRBD1 matches at 8 bases. Germline assignment: CDR1 MNHNY and CDR2 SVGAGI (reference sequence). V dropped 3 bases and J dropped 2; count of bases not matched to a gene: 6. The length of the CDR3 is 16 residues. For the CDR3, the DNA is TGTGCCAGCAGTTATACTTCAGGGGGCCCCAAAAACATTCAGTACTTC. Its protein product is CASSYTSGGPKNIQYF.

This rearrangement joins TRBV20-1 to TRBJ1-2; unclear D gene. Germline V CDR1 and CDR2: DFQATT, SNEGSKA (reference sequence). CDR3 size: 14 residues. Trimming left V 0 bases short and J 6 bases short, with 14 bases between. CDR3 sequence: CSARDQIERDGYTF. The CDR3 nucleotides are TGCAGTGCTAGAGATCAGATAGAAAGGGATGGCTACACCTTC.

This clonotype showed up many times. The gene calls are TRBV6-1 and TRBJ2-7, with D perhaps matching TRBD1 (6 bases). Germline V gene sequence: CDR1 MNHNS, CDR2 SASEGT. Trimming shortened V by 1 base and J by 4 bases, and 17 bases separated the two germline ends. This CDR3 has 16 residues. The CDR3 loop reads CASSEGGQPEIYEQYF. The DNA of the CDR3 is TGTGCCAGCAGTGAAGGTGGACAGCCGGAGATTTACGAGCAGTACTTC.